Listed here is a single T cell receptor (beta chain). The sample is drawn from a study of T cell responses to AZD1222 COVID-19 vaccine. Trimming took 3 bases from V and 7 from J; bases not matched to a gene: 14. The CDR3 is 16 residues long. From germline, CDR1 is SNHLY and CDR2 FYNNEI. Profiled with immunoSEQ multiplex PCR; TCRdb holds only in-frame clones, not every one. The sample contains 130,000 to 150,000 clones, about nine tenths of which appear only once. The chain uses TRBV2 and TRBJ2-5; 7 positions match TRBD1. The source was peripheral blood, collected on day 0 of AZD1222 vaccination. The origin of this receptor is an adult in good health. The CDR3 loop is CASSDRTGGEKRTQYF. For the CDR3, the DNA is TGTGCCAGCAGTGATAGGACAGGAGGAGAAAAACGGACCCAGTACTTC. Filled out from reference TRBV2 and TRBJ2-5, the complete variable domain reads EPEVTQTPSHQVTQMGQEVILRCVPISNHLYFYWYRQILGQKVEFLVSFYNNEISEKSEIFDDQFSVERPDGSNFTLKIRSTKLEDSAMYFCASSDRTGGEKRTQYFGPGTRLLVL.